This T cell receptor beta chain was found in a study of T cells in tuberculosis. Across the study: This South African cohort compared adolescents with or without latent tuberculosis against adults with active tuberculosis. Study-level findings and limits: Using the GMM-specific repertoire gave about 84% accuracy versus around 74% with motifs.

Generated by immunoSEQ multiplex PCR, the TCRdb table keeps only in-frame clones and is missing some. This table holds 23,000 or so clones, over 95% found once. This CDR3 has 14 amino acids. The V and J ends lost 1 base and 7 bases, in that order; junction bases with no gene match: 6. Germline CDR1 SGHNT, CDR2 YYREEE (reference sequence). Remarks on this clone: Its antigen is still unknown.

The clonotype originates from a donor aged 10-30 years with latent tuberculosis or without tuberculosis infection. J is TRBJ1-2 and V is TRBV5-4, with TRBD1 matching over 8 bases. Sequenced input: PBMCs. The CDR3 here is CASSLSGQGSGYTF. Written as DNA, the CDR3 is TGTGCCAGCAGCTTGAGTGGACAGGGAAGTGGCTACACCTTC.